This entry is about one TCR beta chain. The data were taken from a study of cytomegalovirus exposure and HLA in healthy donors. Both 60 Vbeta primers and 13 Jbeta primers went into the PCR. Sequenced by immunoSEQ multiplex PCR; TCRdb stores in-frame clones only, minus some. Among roughly 100,000 clones listed, more than 75% were seen once. This sequence was found in a woman aged 55-69 years in good health and CMV-seronegative. Input material: PBMCs.

DNA of the CDR3: TGTGCCAGCAGCTTAGCGGGCAGGGGGAAAAGCTACGAGCAGTACTTC. Protein product: CASSLAGRGKSYEQYF. The rearrangement links TRBV7-2 to TRBJ2-7; 7 bases match TRBD1. V lost 0 bases and J lost 3; bases outside the gene matches: 8. This CDR3 comprises 16 residues. Per germline, CDR1 SGHTA and CDR2 FQGNSA.